The sequence of this T cell receptor (beta chain) was determined in a study of T cell responses to AZD1222 COVID-19 vaccine. Study-level findings and limits: The study found vaccine-associated CD4 TCRs spanning spike, dominant at 160-218 and 743-854. Repertoire sampling happened only post peak T cell response.

This clone was observed a handful of times. Its antigen is still unknown. CDR3 length: 12 residues. V shed 4 bases and J shed 7 bases, with 8 bases lying between them. Per the germline V gene, CDR1 is ENHRY and CDR2 is SYGVKD. Assay used: immunoSEQ multiplex PCR; TCRdb lists only in-frame clones, some missing. The repertoire holds 110,000 to 150,000 clones, 80% to 90% seen once, with roughly 1.5% in the top ten. The gene calls are TRBV10-3 and TRBJ1-5; a weak D match, TRBD1 (5 bases). This receptor was taken from an adult in good health. The sample consisted of peripheral blood, taken on day 0 of AZD1222 vaccination. This chain's CDR3 is CAISVGEQPQHF. CDR3 sequence (DNA): TGTGCCATCAGTGTAGGGGAACAGCCCCAGCATTTT.